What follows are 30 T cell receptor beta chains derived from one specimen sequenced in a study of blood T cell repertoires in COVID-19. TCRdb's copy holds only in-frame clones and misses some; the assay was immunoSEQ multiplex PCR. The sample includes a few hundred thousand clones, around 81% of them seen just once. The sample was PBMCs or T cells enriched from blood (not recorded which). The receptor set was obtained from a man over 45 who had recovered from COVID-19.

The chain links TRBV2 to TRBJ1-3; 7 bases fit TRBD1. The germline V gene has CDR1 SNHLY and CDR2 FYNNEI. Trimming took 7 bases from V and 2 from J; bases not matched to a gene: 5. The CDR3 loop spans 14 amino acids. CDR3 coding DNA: TGTGCCAGCATCCGGGACAGAACTGGAAACACCATATATTTT. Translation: CASIRDRTGNTIYF.

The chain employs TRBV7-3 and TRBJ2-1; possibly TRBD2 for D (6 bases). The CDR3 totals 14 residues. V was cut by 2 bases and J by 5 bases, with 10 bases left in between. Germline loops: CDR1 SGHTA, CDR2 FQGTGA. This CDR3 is CASSLSLANNEQFF. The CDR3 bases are TGTGCCAGCAGCTTATCTCTAGCGAACAATGAGCAGTTCTTC.

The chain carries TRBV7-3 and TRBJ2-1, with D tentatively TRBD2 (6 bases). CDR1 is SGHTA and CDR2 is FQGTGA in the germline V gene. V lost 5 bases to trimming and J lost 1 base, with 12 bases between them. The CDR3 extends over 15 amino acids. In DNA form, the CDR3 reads TGTGCCAGCAGCGACGCAGGGACTTCCTACAATGAGCAGTTCTTC. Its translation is CASSDAGTSYNEQFF.

This chain's CDR3 is CASSSLRAGDYGYTF. CDR3 nucleotide sequence: TGTGCCAGCTCATCGCTTCGAGCCGGTGACTATGGCTACACCTTC. The rearrangement joins TRBV18 to TRBJ1-2, with D unclear. The CDR3 consists of 15 residues. V lost 5 bases to trimming and J lost 3 bases, with 16 bases between them. In germline, CDR1 is KGHSH, CDR2 LQKENI. The full variable domain, in which reference TRBV18 and TRBJ1-2 provide the parts outside the CDR3, is NAGVMQNPRHLVRRRGQEARLRCSPMKGHSHVYWYRQLPEEGLKFMVYLQKENIIDESGMPKERFSAEFPKEGPSILRIQQVVRGDSAAYFCASSSLRAGDYGYTFGSGTRLTVV.

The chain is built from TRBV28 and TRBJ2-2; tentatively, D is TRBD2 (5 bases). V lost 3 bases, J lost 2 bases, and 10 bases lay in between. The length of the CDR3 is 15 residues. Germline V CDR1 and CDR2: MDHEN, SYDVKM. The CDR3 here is CASSLGSGNTGELFF. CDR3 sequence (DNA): TGTGCCAGCAGTTTGGGAAGCGGCAACACCGGGGAGCTGTTTTTT.

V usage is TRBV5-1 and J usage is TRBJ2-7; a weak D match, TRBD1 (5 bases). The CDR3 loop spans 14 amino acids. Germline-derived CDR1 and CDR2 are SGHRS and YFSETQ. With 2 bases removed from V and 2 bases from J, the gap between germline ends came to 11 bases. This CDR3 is CASSFDSYPYEQYF. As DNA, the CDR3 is TGCGCCAGCAGCTTTGACAGTTATCCCTACGAGCAGTACTTC.

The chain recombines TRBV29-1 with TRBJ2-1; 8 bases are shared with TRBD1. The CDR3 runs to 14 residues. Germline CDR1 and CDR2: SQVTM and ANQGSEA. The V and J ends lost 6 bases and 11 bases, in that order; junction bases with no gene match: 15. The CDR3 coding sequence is TGCAGCGTGGTGTCGGACAGGGCCACCGCCCAGCAGTTCTTC. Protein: CSVVSDRATAQQFF.

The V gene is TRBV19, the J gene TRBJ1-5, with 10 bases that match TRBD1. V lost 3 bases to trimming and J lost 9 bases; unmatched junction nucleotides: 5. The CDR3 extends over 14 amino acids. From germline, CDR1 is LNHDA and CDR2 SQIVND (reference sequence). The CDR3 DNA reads TGTGCCAGTAGTATGGGACAGGGGATTGGGCCCCAGCATTTT. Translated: CASSMGQGIGPQHF.

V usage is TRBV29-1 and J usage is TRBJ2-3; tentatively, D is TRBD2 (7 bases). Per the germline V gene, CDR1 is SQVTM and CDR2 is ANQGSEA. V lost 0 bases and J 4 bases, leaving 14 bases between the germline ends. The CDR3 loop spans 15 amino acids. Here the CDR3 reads CSVEDRGARPDTQYF. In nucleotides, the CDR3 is TGCAGCGTTGAAGATCGGGGGGCGAGGCCAGATACGCAGTATTTT.

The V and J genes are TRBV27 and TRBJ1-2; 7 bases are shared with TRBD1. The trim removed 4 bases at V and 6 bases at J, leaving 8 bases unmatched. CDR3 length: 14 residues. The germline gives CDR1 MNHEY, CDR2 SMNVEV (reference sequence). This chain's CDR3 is CASSSTTGYDGYTF. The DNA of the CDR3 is TGTGCCAGCAGTTCAACGACAGGGTACGATGGCTACACCTTC.

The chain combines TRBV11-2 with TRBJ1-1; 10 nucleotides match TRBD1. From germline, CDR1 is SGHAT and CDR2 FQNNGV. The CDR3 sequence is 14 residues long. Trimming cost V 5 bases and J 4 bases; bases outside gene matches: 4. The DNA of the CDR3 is TGTGCCAGCAGCCCTCGGACAGGGGGCACTGAAGCTTTCTTT. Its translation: CASSPRTGGTEAFF.

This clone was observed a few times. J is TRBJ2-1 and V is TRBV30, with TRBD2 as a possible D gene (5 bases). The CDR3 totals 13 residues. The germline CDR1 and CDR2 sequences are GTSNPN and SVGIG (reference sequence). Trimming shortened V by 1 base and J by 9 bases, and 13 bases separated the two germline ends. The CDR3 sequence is CAWSAPLVFEQFF. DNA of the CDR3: TGTGCCTGGAGTGCCCCACTAGTATTTGAGCAGTTCTTC. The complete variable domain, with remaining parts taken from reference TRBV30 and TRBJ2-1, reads SQTIHQWPATLVQPVGSPLSLECTVEGTSNPNLYWYRQAAGRGLQLLFYSVGIGQISSEVPQNLSASRPQDRQFILSSKKLLLSDSGFYLCAWSAPLVFEQFFGPGTRLTVL.

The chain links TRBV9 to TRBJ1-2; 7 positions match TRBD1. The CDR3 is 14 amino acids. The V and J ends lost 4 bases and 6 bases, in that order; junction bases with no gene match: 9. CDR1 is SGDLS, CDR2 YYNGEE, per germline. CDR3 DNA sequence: TGTGCCAGCAGCTCGGGACTAGACAGGGATGGCTACACCTTC. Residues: CASSSGLDRDGYTF.

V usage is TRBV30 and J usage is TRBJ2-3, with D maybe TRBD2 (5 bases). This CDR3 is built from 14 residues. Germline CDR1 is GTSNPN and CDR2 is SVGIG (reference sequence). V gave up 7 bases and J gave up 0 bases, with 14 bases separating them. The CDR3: CASLKRLSTDTQYF. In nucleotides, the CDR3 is TGTGCCTCCCTCAAGCGGTTGAGCACAGATACGCAGTATTTT.

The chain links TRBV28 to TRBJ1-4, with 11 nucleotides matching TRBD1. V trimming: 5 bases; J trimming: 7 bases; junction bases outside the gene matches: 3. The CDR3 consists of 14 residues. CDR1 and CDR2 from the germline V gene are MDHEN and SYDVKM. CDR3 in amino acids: CASSTGTGGEKLFF. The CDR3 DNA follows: TGTGCCAGCAGTACCGGGACAGGGGGTGAAAAACTGTTTTTT.

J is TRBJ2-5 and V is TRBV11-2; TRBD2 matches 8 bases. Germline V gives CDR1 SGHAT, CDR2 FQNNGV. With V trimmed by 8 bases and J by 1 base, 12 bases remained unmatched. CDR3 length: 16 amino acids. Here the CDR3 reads CASAPGTLAAQETQYF. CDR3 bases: TGTGCCAGCGCCCCTGGGACACTAGCGGCCCAAGAGACCCAGTACTTC.

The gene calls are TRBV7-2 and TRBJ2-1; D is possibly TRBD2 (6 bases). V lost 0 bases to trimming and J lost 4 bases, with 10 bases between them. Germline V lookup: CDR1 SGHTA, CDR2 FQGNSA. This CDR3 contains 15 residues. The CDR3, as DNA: TGTGCCAGCAGCTTAGCAACGGGGGATTACAATGAGCAGTTCTTC. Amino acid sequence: CASSLATGDYNEQFF.

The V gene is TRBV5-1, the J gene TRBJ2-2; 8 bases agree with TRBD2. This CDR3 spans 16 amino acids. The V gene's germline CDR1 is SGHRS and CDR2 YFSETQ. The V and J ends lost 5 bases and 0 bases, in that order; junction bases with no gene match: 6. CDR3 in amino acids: CASSPGRGANTGELFF. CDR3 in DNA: TGCGCCAGCAGTCCCGGGCGGGGGGCGAACACCGGGGAGCTGTTTTTT.

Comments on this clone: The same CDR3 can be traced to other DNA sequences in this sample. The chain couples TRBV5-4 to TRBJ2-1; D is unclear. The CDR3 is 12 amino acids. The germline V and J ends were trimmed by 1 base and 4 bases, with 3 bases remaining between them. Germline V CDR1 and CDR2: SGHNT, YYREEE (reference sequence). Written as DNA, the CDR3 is TGTGCCAGCAGCTTGTCGTACAATGAGCAGTTCTTC. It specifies CASSLSYNEQFF.

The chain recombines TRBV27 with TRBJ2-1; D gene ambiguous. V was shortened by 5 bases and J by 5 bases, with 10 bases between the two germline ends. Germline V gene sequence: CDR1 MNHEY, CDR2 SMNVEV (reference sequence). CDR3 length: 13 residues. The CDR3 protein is CASSTIRDNEQFF. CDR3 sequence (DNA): TGTGCCAGCAGTACCATCCGGGACAATGAGCAGTTCTTC.

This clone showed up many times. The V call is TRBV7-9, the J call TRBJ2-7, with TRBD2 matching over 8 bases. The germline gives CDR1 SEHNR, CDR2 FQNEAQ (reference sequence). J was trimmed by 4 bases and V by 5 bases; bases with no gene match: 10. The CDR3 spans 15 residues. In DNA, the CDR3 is TGTGCCAGCAGCCTTAGCGGGAAGAATCCGTACGAGCAGTACTTC. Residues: CASSLSGKNPYEQYF.

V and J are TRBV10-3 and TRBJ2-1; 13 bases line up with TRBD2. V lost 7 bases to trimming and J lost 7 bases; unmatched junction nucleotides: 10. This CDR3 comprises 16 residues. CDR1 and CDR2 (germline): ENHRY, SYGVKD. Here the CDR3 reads CAITRTSGGNFNEQFF. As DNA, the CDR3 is TGTGCCATCACCAGGACTAGCGGGGGAAACTTTAATGAGCAGTTCTTC.

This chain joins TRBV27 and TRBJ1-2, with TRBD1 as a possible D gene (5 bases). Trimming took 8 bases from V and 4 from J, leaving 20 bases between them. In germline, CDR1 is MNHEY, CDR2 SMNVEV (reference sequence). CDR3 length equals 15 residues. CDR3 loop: CASLPGGGRSYGYTF. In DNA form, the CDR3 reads TGTGCCAGCCTTCCCGGGGGGGGACGGAGCTATGGCTACACCTTC.

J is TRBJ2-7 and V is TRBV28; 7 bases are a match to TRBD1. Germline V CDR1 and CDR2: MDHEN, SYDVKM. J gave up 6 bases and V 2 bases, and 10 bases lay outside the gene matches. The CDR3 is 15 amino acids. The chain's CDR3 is CASSLQGVGFGEQYF. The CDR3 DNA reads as TGTGCCAGCAGTTTACAGGGGGTCGGGTTCGGCGAGCAGTACTTC.

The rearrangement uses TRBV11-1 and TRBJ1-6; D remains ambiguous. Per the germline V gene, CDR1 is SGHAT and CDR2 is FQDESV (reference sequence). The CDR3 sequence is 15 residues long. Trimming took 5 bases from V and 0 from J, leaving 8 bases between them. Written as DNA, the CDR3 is TGTGCCAGCAGCCAAGGGAGCTCCTATAATTCACCCCTCCACTTT. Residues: CASSQGSSYNSPLHF.

As DNA, the CDR3 is TGTGCCAGCAGCACGCAACAGGGTTGGGCAGATACGCAGTATTTT. It specifies CASSTQQGWADTQYF. This chain uses TRBV5-4 with TRBJ2-3; possible D gene TRBD1, 6 bases. Deletions cut 4 bases from V and 4 bases from J, with 16 bases between. The germline V gene has CDR1 SGHNT and CDR2 YYREEE (reference sequence). The CDR3 runs to 15 residues.

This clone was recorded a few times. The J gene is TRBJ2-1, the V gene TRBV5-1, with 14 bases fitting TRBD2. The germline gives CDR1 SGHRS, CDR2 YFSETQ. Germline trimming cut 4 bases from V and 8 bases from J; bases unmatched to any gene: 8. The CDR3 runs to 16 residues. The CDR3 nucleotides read TGCGCCAGCAGCCGGACTAGCGGGGGGTTAGTAGATGAGCAGTTCTTC. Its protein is CASSRTSGGLVDEQFF. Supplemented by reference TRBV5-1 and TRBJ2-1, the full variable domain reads KAGVTQTPRYLIKTRGQQVTLSCSPISGHRSVSWYQQTPGQGLQFLFEYFSETQRNKGNFPGRFSGRQFSNSRSEMNVSTLELGDSALYLCASSRTSGGLVDEQFFGPGTRLTVL.

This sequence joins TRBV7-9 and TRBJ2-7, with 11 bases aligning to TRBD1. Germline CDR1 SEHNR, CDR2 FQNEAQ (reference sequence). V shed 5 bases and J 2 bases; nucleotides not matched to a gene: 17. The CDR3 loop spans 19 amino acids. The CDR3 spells CASSPGPGQGAKKAYEQYF. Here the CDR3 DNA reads TGTGCCAGCAGCCCGGGACCCGGACAGGGGGCGAAAAAGGCCTACGAGCAGTACTTC. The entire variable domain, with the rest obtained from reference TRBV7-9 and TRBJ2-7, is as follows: DTGVSQNPRHKITKRGQNVTFRCDPISEHNRLYWYRQTLGQGPEFLTYFQNEAQLEKSRLLSDRFSAERPKGSFSTLEIQRTEQGDSAMYLCASSPGPGQGAKKAYEQYFGPGTRLTVT.

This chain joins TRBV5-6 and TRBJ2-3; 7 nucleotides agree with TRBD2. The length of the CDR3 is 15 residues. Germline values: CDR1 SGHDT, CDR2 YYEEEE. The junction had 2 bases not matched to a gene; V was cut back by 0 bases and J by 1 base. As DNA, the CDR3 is TGTGCCAGCAGCTTGGGAAGCGGGGGCACAGATACGCAGTATTTT. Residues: CASSLGSGGTDTQYF.

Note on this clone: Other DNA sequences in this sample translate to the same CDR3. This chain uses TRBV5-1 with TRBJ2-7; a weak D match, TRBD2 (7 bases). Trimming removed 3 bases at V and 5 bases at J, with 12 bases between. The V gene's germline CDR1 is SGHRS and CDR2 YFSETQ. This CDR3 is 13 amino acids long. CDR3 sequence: CASSWEGGHEQYF. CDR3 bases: TGCGCCAGCAGCTGGGAGGGGGGGCACGAGCAGTACTTC.